This passage covers 10 T cell receptor beta chains from one sample sequenced in a study of T cell repertoires in cytomegalovirus infection. In TCRdb, the reads were re-called with MiXCR into one record per CDR3 protein. This sample has 200,000 or so distinct CDR3 sequences, with roughly 20% found just once. The material sequenced was PBMCs. The receptors shown here come from a human donor in good health (CMV status not recorded). Some clones in this sample may be carry-over from other donors' samples.

This clonotype was seen many times. V and J are TRBV15 and TRBJ2-7; TRBD2 aligns across 8 bases. This CDR3 region has 15 residues. The germline V gene encodes CDR1 LNHNV and CDR2 YYDKDF (reference sequence). V lost 0 bases to trimming and J lost 5 bases; unmatched junction nucleotides: 6. CDR3 residues: CATSRDLSGSNEQYF. In DNA form, the CDR3 reads TGTGCCACCAGCAGAGATCTCAGCGGGAGCAACGAGCAGTACTTC.

Ten or more counts support this clonotype. The chain links TRBV20-1 to TRBJ1-1; D gene unclear. CDR1 and CDR2 (germline): DFQATT, SNEGSKA (reference sequence). There are 13 residues in the CDR3. Trimming pared 6 bases from V and 0 bases from J, leaving 11 bases between. The CDR3 DNA reads as TGCAGTGCCACTGAGAGGGTGAACACTGAAGCTTTCTTT. Its translation: CSATERVNTEAFF.

Only one count was recorded for this clonotype. The chain uses TRBV28 and TRBJ2-3, with D possibly called TRBD1 or TRBD2 (5 bases each). The CDR3 length is 15 residues. V was pared by 5 bases and J by 2 bases, with 14 bases between. CDR1 MDHEN and CDR2 SYDVKM come from the germline V gene. This CDR3 reads CASSTSGRLTDTQYF. In nucleotides, the CDR3 is TGTGCCAGCAGTACCTCGGGACGTCTCACAGATACGCAGTATTTT.

This clonotype has just a few counts. V and J are TRBV2 and TRBJ1-4, with a tentative D call TRBD1 (5 bases). The CDR3 is 13 amino acids. Germline CDR1 is SNHLY and CDR2 is FYNNEI. V lost 8 bases, J lost 7 bases, and 14 bases lay in between. The CDR3 sequence is CASLFPGREKLFF. The CDR3 DNA follows: TGTGCCAGCCTTTTCCCGGGACGTGAAAAACTGTTTTTT.

The chain carries TRBV6-1 and TRBJ2-7, with D possibly TRBD1 on 5 matching bases. V was cut by 6 bases and J by 5 bases, with 14 bases left in between. The length of the CDR3 is 13 residues. Germline CDR1 reads MNHNS; CDR2 reads SASEGT. The CDR3 DNA reads TGTGCCAGCAGACCAGACAGATCCGACGAGCAGTACTTC. The encoded protein is CASRPDRSDEQYF.

This clonotype was picked up a small number of times. The chain joins TRBV6-6 to TRBJ1-2, with 9 bases that match TRBD1. Germline V gene lookup returns CDR1 MNHNY and CDR2 SVGAGI (reference sequence). V shed 7 bases and J 7 bases; nucleotides not matched to a gene: 7. The CDR3 is 13 residues long. The chain's CDR3 is CASTPTGGTGYTF. CDR3 nucleotides: TGTGCCAGCACCCCGACAGGGGGAACTGGCTACACCTTC.

The sample holds many counts of this clonotype. CDR3: CASSWEGQGAYEQYF. DNA for the CDR3: TGTGCCAGCAGCTGGGAGGGACAGGGCGCCTACGAGCAGTACTTC. The V and J genes are TRBV11-2 and TRBJ2-7; 9 bases agree with TRBD1. This CDR3 spans 15 amino acids. J gave up 2 bases and V 4 bases, and 6 bases lay outside the gene matches. Per germline, CDR1 SGHAT and CDR2 FQNNGV. Combining the CDR3 with reference TRBV11-2 and TRBJ2-7 gives the whole variable domain EAGVAQSPRYKIIEKRQSVAFWCNPISGHATLYWYQQILGQGPKLLIQFQNNGVVDDSQLPKDRFSAERLKGVDSTLKIQPAKLEDSAVYLCASSWEGQGAYEQYFGPGTRLTVT.

This clonotype has only a few counts. The rearrangement links TRBV5-1 to TRBJ1-1; maybe TRBD1 (6 bases). CDR3 length: 17 residues. Looked up from germline, CDR1 is SGHRS and CDR2 is YFSETQ. Trimming pared 9 bases from V and 2 bases from J, leaving 26 bases between. The CDR3 nucleotides read TGCGCCACCCGGGACCCGGGGGGCGCAGGGTTAAACACTGAAGCTTTCTTT. This encodes CATRDPGGAGLNTEAFF.

The rearrangement links TRBV6-5 to TRBJ2-3; TRBD2 is a possible D gene (6 bases). CDR3 length: 15 amino acids. Germline V gene data show CDR1 as MNHEY and CDR2 as SVGAGI. The V gene lost 10 bases and the J gene lost 4 bases, with 21 bases spanning the gap. CDR3 amino acids: CATRDRLGGPDTQYF. The CDR3 DNA follows: TGTGCCACGCGGGATAGACTAGGTGGCCCAGATACGCAGTATTTT.

V usage is TRBV7-3 and J usage is TRBJ2-2, with 8 bases lining up with TRBD2. The CDR3 is 15 amino acids. Trimming cost V 3 bases and J 3 bases; bases outside gene matches: 3. Germline values: CDR1 SGHTA, CDR2 FQGTGA. In nucleotides, the CDR3 is TGTGCCAGCAGCTTTACTAGCGGTCACACCGGGGAGCTGTTTTTT. Translated: CASSFTSGHTGELFF.